The source of this T cell receptor (beta chain) is a study of T-cell memory formation after mild COVID-19. After 5'RACE with constant-segment primers, TCR alpha and TCR beta cDNA libraries carrying sample barcodes and UMIs were obtained. MiXCR, applied by TCRdb to the 5' RACE reads, yields one record per CDR3 protein. The sample carries about 400,000 distinct CDR3 sequences, less than 25% recorded once. The CDR3 is 15 residues long. CDR1 and CDR2 (germline): LGHNA, YNFKEQ. V trimming: 4 bases; J trimming: 6 bases; junction bases outside the gene matches: 7. The source material was PBMCs or a T cell subset sorted from them (not recorded which). The chain carries TRBV4-2 and TRBJ2-7; 12 bases agree with TRBD1. The sequence derives from an adult woman who had mild COVID-19 (a few samples of this study predate the infection). Cell type and time point are not known. CDR3 coding DNA: TGTGCCAGCAGCCTACCGGGACAGGGGGCAGGCGAGCAGTACTTC. It yields the protein CASSLPGQGAGEQYF.